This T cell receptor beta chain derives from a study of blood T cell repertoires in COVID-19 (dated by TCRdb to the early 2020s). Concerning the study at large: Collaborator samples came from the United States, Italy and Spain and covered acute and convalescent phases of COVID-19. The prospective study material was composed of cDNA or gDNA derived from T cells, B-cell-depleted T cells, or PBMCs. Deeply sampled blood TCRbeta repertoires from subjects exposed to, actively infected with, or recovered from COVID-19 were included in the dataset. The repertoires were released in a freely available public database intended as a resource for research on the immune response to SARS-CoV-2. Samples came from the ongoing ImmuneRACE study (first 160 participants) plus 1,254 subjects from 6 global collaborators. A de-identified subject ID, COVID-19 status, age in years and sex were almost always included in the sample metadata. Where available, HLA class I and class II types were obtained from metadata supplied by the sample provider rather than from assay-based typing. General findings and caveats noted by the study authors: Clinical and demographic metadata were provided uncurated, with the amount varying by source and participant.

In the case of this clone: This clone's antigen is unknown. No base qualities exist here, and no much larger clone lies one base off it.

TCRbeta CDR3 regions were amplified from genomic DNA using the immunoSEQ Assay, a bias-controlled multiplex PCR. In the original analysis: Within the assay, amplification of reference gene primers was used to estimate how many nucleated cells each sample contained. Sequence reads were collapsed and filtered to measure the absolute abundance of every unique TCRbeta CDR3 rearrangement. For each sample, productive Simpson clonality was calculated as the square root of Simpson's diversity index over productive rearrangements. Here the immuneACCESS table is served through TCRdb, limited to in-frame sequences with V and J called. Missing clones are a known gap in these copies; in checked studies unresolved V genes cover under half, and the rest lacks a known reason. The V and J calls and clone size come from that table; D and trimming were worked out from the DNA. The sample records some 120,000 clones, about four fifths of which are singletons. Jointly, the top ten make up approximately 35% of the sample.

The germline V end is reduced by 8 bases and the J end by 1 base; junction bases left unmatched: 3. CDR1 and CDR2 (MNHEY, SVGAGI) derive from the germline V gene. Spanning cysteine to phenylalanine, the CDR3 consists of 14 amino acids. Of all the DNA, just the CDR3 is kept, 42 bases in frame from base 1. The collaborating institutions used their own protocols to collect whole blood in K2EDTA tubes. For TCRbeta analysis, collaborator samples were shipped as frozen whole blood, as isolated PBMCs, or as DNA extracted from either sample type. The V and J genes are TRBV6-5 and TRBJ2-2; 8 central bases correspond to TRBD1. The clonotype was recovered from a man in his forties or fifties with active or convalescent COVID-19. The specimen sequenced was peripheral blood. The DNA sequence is TGTGCCAGCGGCGGGACAGGGAACACCGGGGAGCTGTTTTTT. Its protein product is CASGGTGNTGELFF.